Below, 27 T cell receptor beta chains from the same sample are listed, as sequenced in a study of control samples from healthy donors and cancer patients (dated by TCRdb to 2018 to 2021). The library relied on the immunoSEQ multiplex PCR assay. TCRdb obtained this table from immuneACCESS and retained in-frame rearrangements with V and J assigned. These tables miss some clones; where compared with another copy, unresolved V genes account for less than half of the shortfall, and the remainder is unexplained. The sample yields about 75,000 clones; around 94% were counted once. The ten largest clones add up to roughly 6.2% of the sample. Sample: blood. All receptors come from a woman aged 35 to 49 in good health.

V gene TRBV30 combines with J gene TRBJ1-2; D not certain. Trimming removed 5 bases from V and 0 bases from J, with 22 bases in between. Germline CDR1 GTSNPN, CDR2 SVGIG (reference sequence). This CDR3 is 17 amino acids long. Here the CDR3 DNA reads TGTGCCTGGTCCTCCCAAATAGGGAAGATTACTAACTATGGCTACACCTTC. Protein: CAWSSQIGKITNYGYTF.

Written as DNA, the CDR3 is TGCGCCAGCAGTCACCCTTCTAGGGTGTGCAATCAGCCCCAGCATTTT. Translated, it gives CASSHPSRVCNQPQHF. V is TRBV23-1 and J is TRBJ1-5, with D unresolved. TRBV23-1 is filed as an ORF, its function uncertain. This CDR3 spans 16 amino acids. The V end was cut by 3 bases, the J end by 2 bases, with 14 bases between.

This chain links TRBV6-4 with TRBJ1-6; D not certain. Germline lookup yields CDR1 MRHNA and CDR2 SNTAGT. Between the trimmed V and J ends, which lost 4 bases and 8 bases, there was a span of 12 bases. The CDR3 length is 14 residues. The CDR3 here is CASSAGVGDSPLHF. The CDR3 nucleotides read TGTGCCAGCAGTGCCGGGGTAGGCGATTCACCCCTCCACTTT.

The V gene is TRBV4-2, the J gene TRBJ2-1; D possibly corresponds to TRBD1 (6 bases). V was trimmed by 1 base and J by 4 bases, leaving 14 bases between them. CDR3 length: 16 amino acids. The germline V gene encodes CDR1 LGHNA and CDR2 YNFKEQ. The CDR3 reads CASSQGWAGEYNEQFF. DNA of the CDR3: TGTGCCAGCAGCCAAGGATGGGCAGGGGAGTACAATGAGCAGTTCTTC.

V is TRBV6-5 and J is TRBJ2-5; TRBD1 might be the D (6 bases). The V end lost 4 bases, the J end lost 5 bases, and 20 bases lay between the germline ends. The CDR3 has 16 amino acids. Germline-derived CDR1 and CDR2 are MNHEY and SVGAGI. The CDR3 sequence: CASSSAQTGTGETQYF. The DNA of the CDR3 is TGTGCCAGCAGTTCCGCACAAACAGGGACCGGGGAGACCCAGTACTTC.

The chain links TRBV27 to TRBJ1-3; maybe TRBD1 (6 bases). Germline V CDR1 and CDR2: MNHEY, SMNVEV (reference sequence). V lost 8 bases, J lost 0 bases, and 14 bases lay in between. The CDR3 sequence is 15 residues long. Written as DNA, the CDR3 is TGTGCCAGCGGGGGGGACACCAGCTCTGGAAACACCATATATTTT. Its translation: CASGGDTSSGNTIYF.

The chain links TRBV10-3 to TRBJ2-7; the match to TRBD1 covers 7 bases. Trimming at V came to 5 bases and at J to 6 bases, leaving 7 bases not matched to a gene. CDR1 and CDR2 (germline): ENHRY, SYGVKD. The CDR3 is made up of 13 amino acids. The CDR3 sequence: CAISPQGMSEQYF. The CDR3 DNA follows: TGTGCCATCAGTCCACAGGGGATGAGCGAGCAGTACTTC.

V usage is TRBV5-5 and J usage is TRBJ1-5; TRBD1 is a possible D gene (5 bases). Germline CDR1 reads SGHKS; CDR2 reads YYEKEE (reference sequence). This CDR3 comprises 14 residues. Trimming shortened V by 0 bases and J by 5 bases, and 9 bases separated the two germline ends. The CDR3 region is CASSLEGADQPQHF. The CDR3 DNA reads as TGTGCCAGCAGCTTGGAAGGGGCCGATCAGCCCCAGCATTTT.

The chain joins TRBV5-5 to TRBJ2-7, with 7 bases fitting TRBD1. The CDR3 is made up of 15 amino acids. J gave up 3 bases and V 4 bases, and 10 bases lay outside the gene matches. The germline CDR1 and CDR2 sequences are SGHKS and YYEKEE (reference sequence). The DNA of the CDR3 is TGTGCCAGCAGCGCCTTCGGGACAGCTTACTACGAGCAGTACTTC. Protein sequence: CASSAFGTAYYEQYF.

The V gene is TRBV6-2 or TRBV6-3, the J gene TRBJ1-2, with D possibly TRBD1 on 6 matching bases. The CDR3 is 13 residues long. Germline V gene lookup returns CDR1 MNHEY and CDR2 SVGEGT. V was shortened by 2 bases and J by 7 bases, with 11 bases between the two germline ends. As DNA, the CDR3 is TGTGCCAGCAGTTACCAGGGGATCGGTGGCTACACCTTC. It yields the protein CASSYQGIGGYTF.

This clone has just one count. The chain is built from TRBV19 and TRBJ2-2, with 9 bases aligning to TRBD2. The V gene end was trimmed by 6 bases and the J gene end by 3 bases; junction bases not matched to a gene: 11. Looked up from germline, CDR1 is LNHDA and CDR2 is SQIVND (reference sequence). The CDR3 is 17 amino acids. The CDR3 sequence is CASSTPRLAGYTGELFF. In DNA form, the CDR3 reads TGTGCCAGTAGCACCCCGAGGCTAGCGGGATACACCGGGGAGCTGTTTTTT.

This clone showed up just once. V usage is TRBV6-5 and J usage is TRBJ2-4; D gene uncertain. V was cut by 3 bases and J by 0 bases, with 12 bases left in between. CDR1 MNHEY and CDR2 SVGAGI come from the germline V gene. The CDR3 sequence is 16 residues long. The CDR3 DNA reads as TGTGCCAGCAGTTATGCAGGAGCCTTAGCCAAAAACATTCAGTACTTC. Translating it yields CASSYAGALAKNIQYF.

The CDR3 sequence: CASSPVGSGNTIYF. The DNA of the CDR3 is TGCGCCAGCAGCCCGGTCGGATCTGGAAACACCATATATTTT. The chain has TRBV4-1 and TRBJ1-3, with no clear D. The V and J ends lost 4 bases and 1 base respectively, with 8 bases between them. Germline V gives CDR1 MGHRA, CDR2 YSYEKL. This CDR3 is built from 14 residues.

V usage is TRBV7-6 and J usage is TRBJ1-5; D is unresolved. Trimming took 2 bases from V and 4 from J, leaving 12 bases between them. The CDR3 spans 15 residues. The germline CDR1 and CDR2 sequences are SGHVS and FNYEAQ. The CDR3 DNA sequence: TGTGCCAGCAGCTTATTTTTGGGCATAAATCAGCCCCAGCATTTT. This translates into CASSLFLGINQPQHF. The full variable domain, with the rest looked up from reference TRBV7-6 and TRBJ1-5, is GAGVSQSPRYKVTKRGQDVALRCDPISGHVSLYWYRQALGQGPEFLTYFNYEAQQDKSGLPNDRFSAERPEGSISTLTIQRTEQRDSAMYRCASSLFLGINQPQHFGDGTRLSIL.

This rearrangement joins TRBV7-6 to TRBJ1-1, with a weak D call TRBD1 (6 bases). Germline-derived CDR1 and CDR2 are SGHVS and FNYEAQ. With 3 bases removed from V and 3 bases from J, the gap between germline ends came to 8 bases. The length of the CDR3 is 13 residues. CDR3 sequence (DNA): TGTGCCAGCAGCTTCGGACAGTACACTGAAGCTTTCTTT. It is translated as CASSFGQYTEAFF.

The chain joins TRBV18 to TRBJ2-5; 9 bases align to TRBD2. The V and J ends lost 3 bases and 2 bases, in that order; junction bases with no gene match: 1. There are 14 residues in the CDR3. From germline, CDR1 is KGHSH and CDR2 LQKENI. In DNA form, the CDR3 reads TGTGCCAGCTCACCCAGCGGGGGGCAAGAGACCCAGTACTTC. This codes for CASSPSGGQETQYF.

V and J are TRBV7-2 and TRBJ1-5, with D tentatively TRBD1 (5 bases). The germline gives CDR1 SGHTA, CDR2 FQGNSA. The V gene lost 8 bases and the J gene lost 4 bases, with 18 bases spanning the gap. CDR3 length equals 15 residues. The CDR3 reads CASREPGQGNQPQHF. The CDR3 coding sequence is TGTGCCAGCCGCGAGCCCGGGCAGGGAAATCAGCCCCAGCATTTT.

CDR3 nucleotide sequence: TGTGCCAGCAGCTTAACTAGGAACACTGAAGCTTTCTTT. Protein sequence: CASSLTRNTEAFF. The chain uses TRBV7-3 and TRBJ1-1; no definite D call. The length of the CDR3 is 13 residues. Trimming cost V 0 bases and J 1 base, with 3 bases left between them. Germline CDR1 is SGHTA and CDR2 is FQGTGA.

The V gene is TRBV7-9, the J gene TRBJ2-1; no clear D gene. The CDR3 has 16 amino acids. CDR1 SEHNR and CDR2 FQNEAQ come from the germline V gene (reference sequence). With 2 bases removed from V and 9 bases from J, the gap between germline ends came to 20 bases. The CDR3 region is CASSLPGPPPMGEQFF. CDR3 bases: TGTGCCAGCAGCTTACCAGGCCCACCCCCAATGGGTGAGCAGTTCTTC. Variable domain in full (rest from reference TRBV7-9 and TRBJ2-1): DTGVSQNPRHKITKRGQNVTFRCDPISEHNRLYWYRQTLGQGPEFLTYFQNEAQLEKSRLLSDRFSAERPKGSFSTLEIQRTEQGDSAMYLCASSLPGPPPMGEQFFGPGTRLTVL.

This clone showed up just a few times. The gene calls are TRBV5-1 and TRBJ1-4; 8 bases line up with TRBD1. This CDR3 comprises 14 residues. With 4 bases clipped from V and 4 bases from J, the junction kept 3 bases outside the gene matches. Looked up from germline, CDR1 is SGHRS and CDR2 is YFSETQ. The CDR3 loop is CASSPGQGNEKLFF. The CDR3 nucleotides read TGCGCCAGCAGCCCCGGACAGGGTAATGAAAAACTGTTTTTT.

V usage is TRBV14 and J usage is TRBJ2-3, with 7 bases identical to TRBD2. Trimming cost V 0 bases and J 7 bases; bases outside gene matches: 10. The CDR3 is 16 amino acids. The germline V gene encodes CDR1 SGHDN and CDR2 FVKESK. The CDR3 protein is CASSQDRGGSINTQYF. The DNA for the CDR3 is TGTGCCAGCAGCCAAGATCGGGGCGGGAGTATAAATACGCAGTATTTT.

On this clone itself: It is unclear where the CDR3 begins or ends on the DNA, so no DNA is shown, and the CDR3 is as TCRdb lists it. The chain employs TRBV6-4 and TRBJ2-3. Germline CDR1 MRHNA, CDR2 SNTAGT. From its first to its last residue, the CDR3 has 15 amino acids. CDR3 residues: CASSVGPGITDTQYF.

This clone was seen only once. The chain couples TRBV19 to TRBJ1-2; D not certain. Per germline, CDR1 LNHDA and CDR2 SQIVND (reference sequence). Trimming pared 4 bases from V and 12 bases from J, leaving 18 bases between. CDR3 length: 13 amino acids. DNA for the CDR3: TGTGCCAGTAGTAGGCAGGAGGTGACGGCTGACACCTTC. This codes for CASSRQEVTADTF.

The chain recombines TRBV25-1 with TRBJ1-1; 7 bases line up with TRBD1. The CDR3 is 15 amino acids. From germline, CDR1 is MGHDK and CDR2 SYGVNS. J lost 5 bases, V lost 3 bases, and 9 bases had no gene match. Here the CDR3 reads CASSDHRGGGTEAFF. CDR3 nucleotides: TGTGCCAGCAGTGACCACAGGGGAGGGGGGACTGAAGCTTTCTTT.

On this clone: Distinct nucleotide sequences in the sample also encode this CDR3. This sequence joins TRBV12-3 or TRBV12-4 and TRBJ2-2, with D unresolved. Trimming pared 5 bases from V and 3 bases from J, leaving 4 bases between. This CDR3 spans 12 amino acids. As DNA, the CDR3 is TGTGCCAGCAGTCGTGACACCGGGGAGCTGTTTTTT. This translates into CASSRDTGELFF.

The chain uses TRBV5-4 and TRBJ2-7, with D perhaps given as TRBD1 or TRBD2 (5 bases each). V lost 4 bases, J lost 2 bases, and 16 bases lay in between. The CDR3 has 15 residues. Germline values: CDR1 SGHNT, CDR2 YYREEE (reference sequence). CDR3 residues: CASSGSGTGAYEQYF. For the CDR3, the DNA is TGTGCCAGCAGCGGATCCGGGACGGGTGCCTACGAGCAGTACTTC.

The V gene is TRBV28, the J gene TRBJ1-5; a weak D match, TRBD1 (5 bases). The CDR3 runs 13 residues. V was clipped by 3 bases and J by 7 bases, with 10 bases between them. Germline assignment: CDR1 MDHEN and CDR2 SYDVKM. The CDR3, as DNA: TGTGCCAGCAGTTTTTTGGACATCCAGCCCCAGCATTTT. Its translation is CASSFLDIQPQHF.